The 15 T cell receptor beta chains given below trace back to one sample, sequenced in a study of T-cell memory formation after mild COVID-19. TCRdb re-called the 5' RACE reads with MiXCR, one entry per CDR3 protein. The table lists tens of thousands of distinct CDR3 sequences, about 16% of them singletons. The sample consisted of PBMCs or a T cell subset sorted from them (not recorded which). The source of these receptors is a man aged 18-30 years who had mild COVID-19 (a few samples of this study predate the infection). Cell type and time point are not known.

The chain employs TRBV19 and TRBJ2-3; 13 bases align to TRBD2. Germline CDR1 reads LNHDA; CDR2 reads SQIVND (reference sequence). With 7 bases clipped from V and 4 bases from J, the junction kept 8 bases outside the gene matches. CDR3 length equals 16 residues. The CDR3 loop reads CASTETSGRTADTQYF. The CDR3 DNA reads TGTGCCAGTACCGAGACTAGCGGGAGGACCGCAGATACGCAGTATTTT.

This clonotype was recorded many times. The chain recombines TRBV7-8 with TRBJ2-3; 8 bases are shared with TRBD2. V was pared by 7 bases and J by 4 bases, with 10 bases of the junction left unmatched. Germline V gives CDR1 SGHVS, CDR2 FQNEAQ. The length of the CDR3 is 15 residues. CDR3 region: CASNIGLAIADTQYF. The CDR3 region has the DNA TGTGCCAGCAACATAGGACTAGCTATAGCAGATACGCAGTATTTT.

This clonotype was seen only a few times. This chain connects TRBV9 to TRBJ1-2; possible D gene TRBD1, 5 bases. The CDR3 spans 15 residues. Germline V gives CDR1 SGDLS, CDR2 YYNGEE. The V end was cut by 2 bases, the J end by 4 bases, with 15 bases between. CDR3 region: CASSVQDGAGYGYTF. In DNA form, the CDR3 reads TGTGCCAGCAGCGTTCAGGATGGGGCAGGCTATGGCTACACCTTC.

In nucleotides, the CDR3 is TGTGCCAGCCGCCTATGGGGGGAGGACAATGAGCAGTTCTTC. Encoded protein: CASRLWGEDNEQFF. The genes are TRBV2 and TRBJ2-1; weak D call: TRBD2 (6 bases). Germline assignment: CDR1 SNHLY and CDR2 FYNNEI. Trimming took 8 bases from V and 5 from J, leaving 16 bases between them. The CDR3 extends over 14 amino acids.

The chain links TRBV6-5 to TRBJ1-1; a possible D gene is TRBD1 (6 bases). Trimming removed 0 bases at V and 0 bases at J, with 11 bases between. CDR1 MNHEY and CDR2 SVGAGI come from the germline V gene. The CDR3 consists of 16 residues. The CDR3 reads CASSYSGQKMNTEAFF. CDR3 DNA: TGTGCCAGCAGTTACTCCGGACAGAAAATGAACACTGAAGCTTTCTTT.

The CDR3 sequence: CASSLGRGLGETQYF. Here the CDR3 DNA reads TGTGCCAGCAGCTTAGGCCGGGGGCTGGGGGAGACCCAGTACTTC. V usage is TRBV11-2 and J usage is TRBJ2-5; D is possibly TRBD1 or TRBD2 (6 bases each). Germline assignment: CDR1 SGHAT and CDR2 FQNNGV. V was cut by 1 base and J by 5 bases, with 14 bases left in between. There are 15 residues in the CDR3. Based on the CDR3 plus reference TRBV11-2 and TRBJ2-5, the full variable domain is EAGVAQSPRYKIIEKRQSVAFWCNPISGHATLYWYQQILGQGPKLLIQFQNNGVVDDSQLPKDRFSAERLKGVDSTLKIQPAKLEDSAVYLCASSLGRGLGETQYFGPGTRLLVL.

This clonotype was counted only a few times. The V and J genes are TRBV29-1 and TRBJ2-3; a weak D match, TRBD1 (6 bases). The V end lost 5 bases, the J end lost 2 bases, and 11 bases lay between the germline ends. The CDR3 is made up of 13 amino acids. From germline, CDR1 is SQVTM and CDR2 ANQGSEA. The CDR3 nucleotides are TGCAGCGTTCCAGGGGCTTTCACAGATACGCAGTATTTT. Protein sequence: CSVPGAFTDTQYF.

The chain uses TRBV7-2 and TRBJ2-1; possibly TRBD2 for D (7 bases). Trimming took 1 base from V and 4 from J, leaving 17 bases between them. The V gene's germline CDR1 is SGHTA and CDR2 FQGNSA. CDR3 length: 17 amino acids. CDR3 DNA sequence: TGTGCCAGCAGCTTAGAAGGAGGGCGGGGGCCATACAATGAGCAGTTCTTC. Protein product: CASSLEGGRGPYNEQFF.

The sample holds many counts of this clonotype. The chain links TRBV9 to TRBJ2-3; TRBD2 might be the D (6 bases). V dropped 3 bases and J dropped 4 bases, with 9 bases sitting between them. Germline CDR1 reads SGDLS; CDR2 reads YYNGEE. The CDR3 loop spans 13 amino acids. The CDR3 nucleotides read TGTGCCAGCAGCGCCGGGGGACCAGATACGCAGTATTTT. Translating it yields CASSAGGPDTQYF.

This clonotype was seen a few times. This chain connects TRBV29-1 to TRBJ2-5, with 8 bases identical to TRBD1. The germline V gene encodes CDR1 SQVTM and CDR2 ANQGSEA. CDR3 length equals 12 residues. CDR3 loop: CRATGGQETQYF. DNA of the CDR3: TGCAGAGCTACAGGGGGTCAAGAGACCCAGTACTTC.

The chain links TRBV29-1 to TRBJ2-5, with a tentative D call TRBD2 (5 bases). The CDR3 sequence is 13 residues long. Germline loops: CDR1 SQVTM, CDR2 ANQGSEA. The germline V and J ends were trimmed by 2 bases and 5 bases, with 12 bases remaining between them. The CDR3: CSVESGAAETQYF. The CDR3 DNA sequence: TGCAGCGTTGAATCCGGAGCGGCGGAGACCCAGTACTTC. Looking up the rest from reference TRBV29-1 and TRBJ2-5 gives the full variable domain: SAVISQKPSRDICQRGTSLTIQCQVDSQVTMMFWYRQQPGQSLTLIATANQGSEATYESGFVIDKFPISRPNLTFSTLTVSNMSPEDSSIYLCSVESGAAETQYFGPGTRLLVL.

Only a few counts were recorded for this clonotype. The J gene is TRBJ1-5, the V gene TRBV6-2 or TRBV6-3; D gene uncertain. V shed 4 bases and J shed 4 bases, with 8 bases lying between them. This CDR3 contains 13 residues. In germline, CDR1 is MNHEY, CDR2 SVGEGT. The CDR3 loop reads CASSFPANQPQHF. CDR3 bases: TGTGCCAGCAGTTTCCCGGCGAATCAGCCCCAGCATTTT.

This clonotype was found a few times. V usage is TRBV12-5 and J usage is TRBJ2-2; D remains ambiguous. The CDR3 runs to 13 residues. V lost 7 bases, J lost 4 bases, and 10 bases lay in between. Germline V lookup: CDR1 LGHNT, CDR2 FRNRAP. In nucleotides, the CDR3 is TGTGCTAGTGAGGTTACCCGCACCGGGGAGCTGTTTTTT. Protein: CASEVTRTGELFF.

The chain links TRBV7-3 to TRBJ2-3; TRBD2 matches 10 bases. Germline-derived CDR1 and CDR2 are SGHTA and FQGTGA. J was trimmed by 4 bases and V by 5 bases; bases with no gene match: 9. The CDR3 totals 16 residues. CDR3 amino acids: CASSRRAGGRADTQYF. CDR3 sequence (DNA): TGTGCCAGCAGCCGAAGAGCGGGGGGGAGGGCAGATACGCAGTATTTT.

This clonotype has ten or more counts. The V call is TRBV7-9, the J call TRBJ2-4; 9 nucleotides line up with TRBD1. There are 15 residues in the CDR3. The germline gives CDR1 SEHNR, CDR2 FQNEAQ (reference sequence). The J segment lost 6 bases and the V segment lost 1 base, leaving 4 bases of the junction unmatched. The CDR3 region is CASSLGDRVLNIQYF. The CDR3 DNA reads TGTGCCAGCAGCTTAGGGGACAGGGTTTTAAACATTCAGTACTTC.